A selection of T cell receptor beta chains follows, all from one sample in a study of blood T cell repertoires in COVID-19. Measured with immunoSEQ multiplex PCR; TCRdb has only the in-frame clones, and not every one. The data show hundreds of thousands of clones, 80% to 90% seen once. The sample consisted of PBMCs or T cells enriched from blood (not recorded which). The receptors shown here come from a man younger than 35 who had recovered from COVID-19. CDR3s include the opening cysteine and the closing phenylalanine or tryptophan. Each record gives: V gene, D gene, J gene, clone size, CDR3 DNA, CDR3 protein. D genes are given only for firm matches. The size of a clone is reported for some rows only, either as once, few or many, or as a class for expanded clones.

>TRBV7-9|.|TRBJ1-2|.
TGTGCCAGCAGCTTAAAGCTGGGTGGAAGGGGCCACTATGGCTACACCTTC
CASSLKLGGRGHYGYTF
>TRBV11-3|TRBD1|TRBJ2-1|.
TGTGCCAGCAGCCCTCGGACAGGAAACAATGAGCAGTTCTTC
CASSPRTGNNEQFF
>TRBV5-6|TRBD2|TRBJ2-1|.
TGTGCCAGCAGCCTGGAACTAGCGGGAGACAATGAGCAGTTCTTC
CASSLELAGDNEQFF
>TRBV2|.|TRBJ2-5|.
TGTGCCAGCAGTGTTTTAGCGGTCCAAGAGACCCAGTACTTC
CASSVLAVQETQYF
>TRBV4-3|.|TRBJ1-4|few
TGCGCCAGCAGCCAAGGTGCAAGAACAGCAACTAATGAAAAACTGTTTTTT
CASSQGARTATNEKLFF
>TRBV6-5|.|TRBJ1-4|.
TGTGCCAGCCGTTTAAATGAAAAACTGTTTTTT
CASRLNEKLFF
>TRBV6-1|.|TRBJ2-2|.
TGTGCCAGCAGTGAGATAAGGCCCCCGGGCACCGGGGAGCTGTTTTTT
CASSEIRPPGTGELFF
>TRBV6-4|TRBD1|TRBJ2-5|.
TGTGCCAGCAGTTTCAACAGGGGAGAGACCCAGTACTTC
CASSFNRGETQYF
>TRBV5-6|.|TRBJ1-2|.
TGTGCCAGCGCTTTACCAGGGCAGGGATATGGCTACACCTTC
CASALPGQGYGYTF
>TRBV5-4|TRBD1|TRBJ2-7|.
TGTGCCAGCAGGGTGACAGGGGGCGGGGAGCAGTACTTC
CASRVTGGGEQYF
>TRBV7-6|.|TRBJ2-3|.
TGTGCCAGCAGCGGATCCGGGACTTCCTTCTTTGATACGCAGTATTTT
CASSGSGTSFFDTQYF